Listed here is a single TCR beta chain. Its antigen is undetermined. The data were obtained in a study of CD8+CD57+ T cells in acquired aplastic anemia. Patients included in sequencing had previously demonstrated CD8+CD57+ cell expansion by flow cytometry. General study results and limits: Significance was not reached for CD8+ Simpson's diversity between patients and controls.

From germline, CDR1 is SGHVS and CDR2 FQNEAQ. Between the trimmed V and J ends, which lost 0 bases and 14 bases, there was a span of 20 bases. There are 16 residues in the CDR3. Using genomic DNA as the template, TCR beta VDJ and CDR3 profiling was carried out. TCRdb passed the reads through MiXCR, listing each CDR3 protein once. The sample contains 200,000 to 300,000 distinct CDR3 sequences, about 80% of which appear only once. This clonotype was obtained from a human donor with aplastic anemia. The chain employs TRBV7-8 and TRBJ2-6; no reliable D call. The sample comprised sorted CD4+, CD8+, or CD8+CD57+ T cells (not recorded which) from PBMCs. The CDR3 DNA is TGTGCCAGCAGCTTAGCGGGTAGCCCCGATACCAAGTTCCTGACTTTC. Its translation: CASSLAGSPDTKFLTF.